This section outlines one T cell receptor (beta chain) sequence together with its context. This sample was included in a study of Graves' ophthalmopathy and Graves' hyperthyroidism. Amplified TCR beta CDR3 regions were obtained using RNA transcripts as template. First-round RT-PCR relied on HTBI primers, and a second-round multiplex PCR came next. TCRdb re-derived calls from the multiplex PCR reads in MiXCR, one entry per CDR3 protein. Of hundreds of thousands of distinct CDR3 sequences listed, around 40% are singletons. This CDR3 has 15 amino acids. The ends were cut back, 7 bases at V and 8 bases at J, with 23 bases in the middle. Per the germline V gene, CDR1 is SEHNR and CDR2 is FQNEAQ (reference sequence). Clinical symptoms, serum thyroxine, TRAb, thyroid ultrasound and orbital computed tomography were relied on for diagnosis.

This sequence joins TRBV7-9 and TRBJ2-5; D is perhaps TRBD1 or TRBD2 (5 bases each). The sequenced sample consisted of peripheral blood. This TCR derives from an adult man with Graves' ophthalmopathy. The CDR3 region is CASTLSHGGPDTQYF. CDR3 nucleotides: TGTGCCAGCACCTTGTCCCATGGGGGTCCGGACACCCAGTACTTC. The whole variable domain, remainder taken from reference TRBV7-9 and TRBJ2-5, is DTGVSQNPRHKITKRGQNVTFRCDPISEHNRLYWYRQTLGQGPEFLTYFQNEAQLEKSRLLSDRFSAERPKGSFSTLEIQRTEQGDSAMYLCASTLSHGGPDTQYFGPGTRLLVL.